This TCR beta chain was obtained from a study of cytomegalovirus exposure and HLA in healthy donors. This CDR3 has 15 residues. A multiplex PCR was run with 60 Vbeta primers and 13 Jbeta primers. Here immunoSEQ multiplex PCR was the method, and the copy in TCRdb shows in-frame clones only, minus some. The ten top clones account for less than 4.5%, within a sample of more than 100,000 clones. The sequenced sample consisted of PBMCs. This sequence originates from a man aged 18 to 30 in good health and CMV-seronegative. The gene calls are TRBV12-1 and TRBJ1-4. TRBV12-1 is tagged as a pseudogene. The CDR3 DNA is TGTGCCAGCAGCTTTGCAAGGCGTAGCAATGAAAAACTGTTTTTT. Translation gives CASSFARRSNEKLFF.